The sequence of this T cell receptor (beta chain) was determined in a study of patients and donors after allogeneic stem cell transplantation. CDR1 is MNHEY and CDR2 is SVGAGI in the germline V gene. The CDR3 extends over 13 amino acids. V dropped 6 bases and J dropped 6; count of bases not matched to a gene: 5. This clonotype was counted only a few times. Each CDR3 protein gets one entry after TCRdb re-called the RT-PCR reads with MiXCR. This table has roughly 200,000 distinct CDR3 sequences, less than 50% appearing once. The chain combines TRBV6-5 with TRBJ1-5, with TRBD1 matching over 7 bases. Material for sequencing was blood, either unsorted or a sorted T cell fraction (not recorded which). This clonotype originated in a human donor who was either an allogeneic HSCT recipient or a stem cell or donor lymphocyte infusion donor (not recorded which). It is not recorded whose cells these are; they may come from a transplant donor. The CDR3: CASSRQGSQPQHF. For the CDR3, the DNA is TGTGCCAGCAGCCGACAGGGCAGTCAGCCCCAGCATTTT.